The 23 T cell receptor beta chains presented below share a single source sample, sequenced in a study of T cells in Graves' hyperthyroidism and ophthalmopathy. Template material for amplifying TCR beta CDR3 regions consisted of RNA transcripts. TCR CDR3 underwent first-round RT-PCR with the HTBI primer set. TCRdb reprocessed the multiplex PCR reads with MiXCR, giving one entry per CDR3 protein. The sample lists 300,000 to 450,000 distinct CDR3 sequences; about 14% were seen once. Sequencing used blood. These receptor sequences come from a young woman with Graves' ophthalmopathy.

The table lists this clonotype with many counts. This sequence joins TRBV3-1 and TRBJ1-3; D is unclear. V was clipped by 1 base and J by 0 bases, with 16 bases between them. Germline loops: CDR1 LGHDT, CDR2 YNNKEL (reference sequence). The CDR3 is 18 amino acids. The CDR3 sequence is CASSQVGRTWNSGNTIYF. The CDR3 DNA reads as TGTGCCAGCAGCCAAGTTGGTCGGACTTGGAACTCTGGAAACACCATATATTTT.

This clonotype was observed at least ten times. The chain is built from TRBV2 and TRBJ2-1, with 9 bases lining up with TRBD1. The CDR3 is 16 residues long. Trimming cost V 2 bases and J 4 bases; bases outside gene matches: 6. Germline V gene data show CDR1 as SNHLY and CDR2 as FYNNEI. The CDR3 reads CASSEFETGGYNEQFF. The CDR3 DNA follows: TGTGCCAGCAGTGAATTCGAGACAGGGGGATACAATGAGCAGTTCTTC.

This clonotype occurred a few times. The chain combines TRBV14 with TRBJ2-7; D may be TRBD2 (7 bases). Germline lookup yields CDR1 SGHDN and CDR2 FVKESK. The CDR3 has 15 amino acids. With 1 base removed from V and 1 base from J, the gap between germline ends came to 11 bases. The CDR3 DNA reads TGTGCCAGCAGCCAAGGGCGGGGGCCATCCTACGAGCAGTACTTC. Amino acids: CASSQGRGPSYEQYF.

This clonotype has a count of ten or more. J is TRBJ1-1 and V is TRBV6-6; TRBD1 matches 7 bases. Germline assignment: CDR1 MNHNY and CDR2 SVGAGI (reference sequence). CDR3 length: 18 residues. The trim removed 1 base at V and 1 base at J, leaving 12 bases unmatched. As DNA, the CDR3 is TGTGCCAGCAGTTACTTGGCAGGATTGGGACAGAAGAACACTGAAGCTTTCTTT. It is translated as CASSYLAGLGQKNTEAFF.

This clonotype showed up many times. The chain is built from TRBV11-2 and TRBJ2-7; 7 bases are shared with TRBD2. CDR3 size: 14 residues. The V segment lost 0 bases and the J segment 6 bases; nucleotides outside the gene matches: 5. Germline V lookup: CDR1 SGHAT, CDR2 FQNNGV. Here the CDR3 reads CASSLELAMGEQYF. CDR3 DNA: TGTGCCAGCAGCTTAGAACTAGCGATGGGCGAGCAGTACTTC.

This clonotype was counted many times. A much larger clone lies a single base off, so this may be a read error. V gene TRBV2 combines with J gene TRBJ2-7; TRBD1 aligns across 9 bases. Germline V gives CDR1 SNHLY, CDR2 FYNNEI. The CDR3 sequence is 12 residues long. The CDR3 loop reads CASIGTGYEQHF. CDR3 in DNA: TGTGCCAGCATCGGGACAGGGTACGAGCAGCACTTC.

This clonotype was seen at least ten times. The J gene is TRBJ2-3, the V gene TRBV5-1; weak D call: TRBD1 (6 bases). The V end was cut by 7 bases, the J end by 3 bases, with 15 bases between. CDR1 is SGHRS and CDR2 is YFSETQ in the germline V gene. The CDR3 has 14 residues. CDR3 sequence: CASRNRVGTDTQYF. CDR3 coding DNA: TGCGCCAGCCGGAACAGGGTTGGTACAGATACGCAGTATTTT.

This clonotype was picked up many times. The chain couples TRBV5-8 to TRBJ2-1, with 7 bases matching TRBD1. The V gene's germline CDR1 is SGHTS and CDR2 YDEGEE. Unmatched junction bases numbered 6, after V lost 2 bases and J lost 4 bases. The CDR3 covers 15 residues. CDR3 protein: CASSFGQEIYNEQFF. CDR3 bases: TGTGCCAGCAGCTTTGGACAGGAAATTTACAATGAGCAGTTCTTC.

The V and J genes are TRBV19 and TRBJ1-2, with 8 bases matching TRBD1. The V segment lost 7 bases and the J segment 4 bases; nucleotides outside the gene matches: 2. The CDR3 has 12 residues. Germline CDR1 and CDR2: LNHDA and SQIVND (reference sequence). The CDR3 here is CASTQGGYGYTF. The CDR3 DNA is TGTGCCAGTACACAGGGGGGCTATGGCTACACCTTC.

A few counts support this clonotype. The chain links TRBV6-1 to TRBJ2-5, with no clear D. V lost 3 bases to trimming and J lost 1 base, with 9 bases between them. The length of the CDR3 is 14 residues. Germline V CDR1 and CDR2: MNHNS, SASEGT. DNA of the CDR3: TGTGCCAGCAGTGAGGTGGGTTTCCAAGAGACCCAGTACTTC. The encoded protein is CASSEVGFQETQYF.

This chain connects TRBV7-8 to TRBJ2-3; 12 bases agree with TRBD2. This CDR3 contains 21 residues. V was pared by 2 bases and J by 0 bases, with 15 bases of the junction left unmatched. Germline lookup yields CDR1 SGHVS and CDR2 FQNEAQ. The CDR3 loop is CASSLLILLAGGRASTDTQYF. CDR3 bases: TGTGCCAGCAGCTTATTAATCTTACTAGCGGGGGGACGTGCTAGCACAGATACGCAGTATTTT.

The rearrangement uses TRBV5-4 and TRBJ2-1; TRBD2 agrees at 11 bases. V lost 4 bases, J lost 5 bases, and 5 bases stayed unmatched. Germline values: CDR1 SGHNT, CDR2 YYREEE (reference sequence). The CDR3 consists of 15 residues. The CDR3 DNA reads TGTGCCAGCAGCGGCGGGACTAGCGGAAACAATGAGCAGTTCTTC. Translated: CASSGGTSGNNEQFF.

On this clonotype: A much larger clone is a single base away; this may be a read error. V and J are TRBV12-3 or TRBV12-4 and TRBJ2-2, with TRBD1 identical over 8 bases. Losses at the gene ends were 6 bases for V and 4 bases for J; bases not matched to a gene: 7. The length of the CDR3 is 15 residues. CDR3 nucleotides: TGTGCCAGCAGGACGGGACAGGAGGCCACCGGGGAGCTGTTTTTT. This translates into CASRTGQEATGELFF.

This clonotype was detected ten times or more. The CDR3 here is CAWSNGLAGEQFF. The CDR3 DNA reads TGTGCCTGGAGTAATGGACTAGCGGGGGAGCAGTTCTTC. The V and J genes are TRBV30 and TRBJ2-1; 12 bases map to TRBD2. The CDR3 is 13 residues long. The germline V gene encodes CDR1 GTSNPN and CDR2 SVGIG (reference sequence). V was pared by 2 bases and J by 10 bases, with 3 bases of the junction left unmatched.

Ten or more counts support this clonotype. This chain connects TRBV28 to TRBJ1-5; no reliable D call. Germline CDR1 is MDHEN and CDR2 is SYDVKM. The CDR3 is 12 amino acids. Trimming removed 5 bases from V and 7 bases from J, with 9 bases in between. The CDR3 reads CASSADLQPQHF. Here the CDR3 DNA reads TGTGCCAGCAGTGCCGACCTACAGCCCCAGCATTTT.

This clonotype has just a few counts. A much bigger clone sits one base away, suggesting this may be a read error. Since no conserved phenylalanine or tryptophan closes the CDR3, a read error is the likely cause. In DNA form, the CDR3 reads TGTGCCAGCAGTCCTCGGACAGGGACCTACGAGCAGTACCTC. Translating gives CASSPRTGTYEQYL. This sequence joins TRBV28 and TRBJ2-7, with 8 bases lining up with TRBD1. V lost 5 bases, J lost 2 bases, and 5 bases stayed unmatched. Germline loops: CDR1 MDHEN, CDR2 SYDVKM. This CDR3 contains 14 residues.

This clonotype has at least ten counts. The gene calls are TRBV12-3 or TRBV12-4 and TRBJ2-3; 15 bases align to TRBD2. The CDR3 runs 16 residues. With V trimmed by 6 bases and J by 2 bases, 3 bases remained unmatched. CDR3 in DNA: TGTGCCAGCAGCGGACTAGCGGGGGGGTACACAGATACGCAGTATTTT. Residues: CASSGLAGGYTDTQYF.

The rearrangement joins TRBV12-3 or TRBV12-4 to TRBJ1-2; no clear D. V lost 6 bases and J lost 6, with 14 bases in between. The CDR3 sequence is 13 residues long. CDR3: CASSQADFDGYTF. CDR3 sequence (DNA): TGTGCCAGCAGCCAAGCAGATTTTGATGGCTACACCTTC.

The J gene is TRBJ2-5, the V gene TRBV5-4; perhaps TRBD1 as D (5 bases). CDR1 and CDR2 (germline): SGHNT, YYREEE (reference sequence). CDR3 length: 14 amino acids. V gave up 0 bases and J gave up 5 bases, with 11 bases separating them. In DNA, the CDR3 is TGTGCCAGCAGCTTGGACAGGCAGTGGGAGACCCAGTACTTC. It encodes CASSLDRQWETQYF.

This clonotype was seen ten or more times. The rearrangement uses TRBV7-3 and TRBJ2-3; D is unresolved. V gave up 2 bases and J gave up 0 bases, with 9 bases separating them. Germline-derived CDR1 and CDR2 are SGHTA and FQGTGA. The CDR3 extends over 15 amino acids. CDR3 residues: CASSLYLSSTDTQYF. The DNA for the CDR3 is TGTGCCAGCAGCTTATATCTTTCTAGCACAGATACGCAGTATTTT.

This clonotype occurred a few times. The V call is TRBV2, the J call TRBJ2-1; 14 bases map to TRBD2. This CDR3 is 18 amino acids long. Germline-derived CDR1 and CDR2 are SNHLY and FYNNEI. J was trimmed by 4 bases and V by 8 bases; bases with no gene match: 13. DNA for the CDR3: TGTGCCAGCGAGGAGGGACTAGCGGGGGCTCGGGGGTACAATGAGCAGTTCTTC. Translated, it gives CASEEGLAGARGYNEQFF.

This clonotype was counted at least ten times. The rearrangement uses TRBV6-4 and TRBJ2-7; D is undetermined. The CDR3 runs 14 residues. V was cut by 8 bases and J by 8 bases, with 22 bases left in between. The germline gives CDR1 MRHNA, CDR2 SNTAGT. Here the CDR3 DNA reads TGTGCCAGCGGGTCCGGTGTGGGGAACCAGCAGCAGTACTTC. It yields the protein CASGSGVGNQQQYF.

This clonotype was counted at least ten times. The CDR3 nucleotides are TGTGCCAGCAGGGAGGGGGCTGCAACTAATGAAAAACTGTTTTTT. Protein sequence: CASREGAATNEKLFF. The V and J genes are TRBV6-1 and TRBJ1-4; 7 nucleotides line up with TRBD1. The CDR3 runs to 15 residues. V was clipped by 6 bases and J by 0 bases; unmatched bases: 4. Germline V gene data show CDR1 as MNHNS and CDR2 as SASEGT.